One T cell receptor (beta chain) is described in this entry. What it recognizes is unknown. The sample originates from a study of cytomegalovirus exposure and HLA in healthy donors. The study, taken as a whole, reports: The tendency of first-cohort TCR clusters to co-occur in the roughly 120 validation repertoires was identified by a subsequent analysis. Researchers catalogued roughly 170 TCR beta chains as cytomegalovirus-associated.

Sequencing used immunoSEQ multiplex PCR; TCRdb keeps in-frame clones, though not all of them. This table has under 350,000 clones, 65% to 90% appearing once. The CDR3 runs to 13 residues. Trimming took off 6 bases at V and 0 bases at J, with 9 bases between the two ends. The germline gives CDR1 SNHLY, CDR2 FYNNEI. This receptor was obtained from a woman under 30 in good health and CMV-seronegative. The sequencing input was PBMCs. The chain uses TRBV2 and TRBJ2-7; D remains ambiguous. CDR3 bases: TGTGCCAGCAGGTCCCTCTTCTCCTACGAGCAGTACTTC. Translating it yields CASRSLFSYEQYF. The variable domain in full, with the rest retrieved from reference TRBV2 and TRBJ2-7, is EPEVTQTPSHQVTQMGQEVILRCVPISNHLYFYWYRQILGQKVEFLVSFYNNEISEKSEIFDDQFSVERPDGSNFTLKIRSTKLEDSAMYFCASRSLFSYEQYFGPGTRLTVT.